The rows below give T cell receptor beta chains drawn from one sample of a study of vaccination and CD4 T cells after COVID-19. Their antigens are not known. Each CDR3 protein is one row after TCRdb ran MiXCR on the PCR reads. Among approximately 21,000 distinct CDR3 sequences listed, around 60% were seen once. The material was CD4+ T cells from blood, cultured in vitro, obtained after SARS-CoV-2 vaccination. The receptors stem from a human donor who received a COVID-19 vaccine. Each CDR3 is given with its conserved first and last residue. A D gene is named only where the DNA matches it firmly. For some rows the clone size is stated as once, few or many, or as a class when expanded; others skip it.

TRBV6-1,TRBJ1-2,-,-,CASTRDGVYGYTF,TGTGCCAGCACTAGGGACGGAGTCTATGGCTACACCTTC
TRBV4-1,TRBJ1-1,once,-,CASSQDLVGTEAFF,TGCGCCAGCAGCCAAGATCTGGTGGGCACTGAAGCTTTCTTT
TRBV24-1,TRBJ2-3,-,-,CATAKNPPGVLTDTQYF,TGTGCCACCGCTAAGAACCCTCCGGGGGTACTCACAGATACGCAGTATTTT
TRBV24-1,TRBJ1-5,-,-,CATSASEGRGGGYQPQHF,TGTGCCACCAGTGCCTCGGAGGGCCGGGGGGGAGGGTATCAGCCCCAGCATTTT
TRBV2,TRBJ2-1,-,TRBD2,CASSVDSGGGNEQFF,TGTGCCAGCAGTGTCGATAGCGGGGGGGGCAATGAGCAGTTCTTC
TRBV12-3/TRBV12-4,TRBJ1-1,-,TRBD1,CASSPGQVNTEAFF,TGTGCCAGCAGTCCGGGACAGGTGAACACTGAAGCTTTCTTT
TRBV27,TRBJ1-1,-,-,CASSLMGGRTEAFF,TGTGCCAGCAGTTTAATGGGGGGGAGGACTGAAGCTTTCTTT
TRBV27,TRBJ1-6,few,TRBD1,CASSPTTGAGISPLHF,TGTGCCAGCAGTCCGACGACAGGGGCTGGTATTTCACCCCTCCACTTT
TRBV6-1,TRBJ1-6,-,TRBD1,CASKPRAGQTSRSPLHF,TGTGCCAGCAAACCCCGAGCGGGACAGACCTCTCGTTCACCCCTCCACTTT
TRBV7-2,TRBJ1-2,few,-,CASRTGQGGYYGYTF,TGTGCCAGCAGGACGGGGCAGGGAGGGTACTATGGCTACACCTTC
TRBV6-1,TRBJ2-7,-,-,CASSFTYEQYF,TGTGCCAGCAGCTTCACCTACGAGCAGTACTTC